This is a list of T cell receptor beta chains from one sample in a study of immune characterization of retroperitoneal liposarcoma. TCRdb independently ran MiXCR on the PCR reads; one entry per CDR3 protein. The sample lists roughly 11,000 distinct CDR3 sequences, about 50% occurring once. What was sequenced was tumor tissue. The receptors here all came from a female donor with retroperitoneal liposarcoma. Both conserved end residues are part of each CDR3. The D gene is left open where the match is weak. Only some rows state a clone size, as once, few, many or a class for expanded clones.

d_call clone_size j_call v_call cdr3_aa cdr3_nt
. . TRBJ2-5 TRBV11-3 CASSLPGEETQYF TGTGCCAGCAGTCTTCCAGGGGAAGAGACCCAGTACTTC
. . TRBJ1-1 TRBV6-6 CASSYSAAGNTEAFF TGTGCCAGCAGTTACTCCGCGGCAGGGAACACTGAAGCTTTCTTT
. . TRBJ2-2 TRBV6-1 CASSPCTGERFF TGTGCCAGCAGCCCCTGCACCGGGGAGCGGTTTTTT
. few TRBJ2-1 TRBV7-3 CASSLDNGAYNEQFF TGTGCCAGCAGCTTAGACAATGGGGCCTACAATGAGCAGTTCTTC
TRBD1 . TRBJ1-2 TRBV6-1 CASSRHDREGYGYTF TGTGCCAGCAGCCGACATGACAGGGAAGGCTATGGCTACACCTTC
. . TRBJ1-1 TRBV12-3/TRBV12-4 CASTLGGGWTEAFF TGTGCCAGCACATTGGGAGGGGGGTGGACTGAAGCTTTCTTT
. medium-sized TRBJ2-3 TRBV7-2 CASSAPSLSQYF TGTGCCAGCAGCGCCCCTAGTCTTTCGCAGTATTTT
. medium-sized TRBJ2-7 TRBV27 CASSLEQGLEQYF TGTGCCAGCAGTTTAGAACAGGGCCTCGAGCAGTACTTC
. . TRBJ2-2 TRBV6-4 CASSQGSNTGELFF TGTGCCAGCAGCCAAGGGAGTAACACCGGGGAGCTGTTTTTT
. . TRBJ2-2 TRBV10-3 CAISDYKVARELFF TGTGCCATCAGTGATTATAAGGTAGCACGGGAGCTGTTTTTT
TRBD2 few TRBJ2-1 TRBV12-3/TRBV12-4 CASRAGLQIYNEQFF TGTGCCAGCAGAGCGGGACTACAAATCTACAATGAGCAGTTCTTC
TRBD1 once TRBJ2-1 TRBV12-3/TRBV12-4 CASSGTGFEQFF TGTGCCAGCAGCGGGACAGGGTTTGAGCAGTTCTTC
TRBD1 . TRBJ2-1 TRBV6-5 CASSWRDRASNEQFF TGTGCCAGCAGTTGGAGGGACAGGGCCTCAAATGAGCAGTTCTTC
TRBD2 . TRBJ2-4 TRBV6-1 CASSQRAGVVGRYF TGTGCCAGCAGCCAGAGAGCGGGAGTCGTGGGTCGGTACTTC
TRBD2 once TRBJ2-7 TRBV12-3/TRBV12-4 CASSTRLAGSYNEQYF TGTGCCAGCAGTACTCGACTAGCGGGATCCTACAATGAGCAGTACTTC
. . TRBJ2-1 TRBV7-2 CASSRRGSGEQFF TGTGCCAGCAGCCGCCGGGGGTCTGGTGAGCAGTTCTTC
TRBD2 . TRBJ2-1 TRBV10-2 CASSDRYSGVAGSSYNEQFF TGCGCCAGCAGTGATCGATATAGCGGTGTAGCGGGGAGCTCCTACAATGAGCAGTTCTTC
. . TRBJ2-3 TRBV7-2 CASSLAGVTQYF TGTGCCAGCAGCTTAGCAGGAGTAACGCAGTATTTT
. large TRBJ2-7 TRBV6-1 CASSEGDPSSYEQYF TGTGCCAGCAGTGAAGGGGACCCAAGCTCCTACGAGCAGTACTTC
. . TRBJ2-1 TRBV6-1 CASQQFTYEQFF TGTGCCAGCCAGCAGTTTACCTACGAGCAGTTCTTC
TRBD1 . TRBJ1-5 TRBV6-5 CASRGQGINQPQHF TGTGCCAGCAGGGGACAGGGAATCAATCAGCCCCAGCATTTT
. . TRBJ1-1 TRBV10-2 CASRAGRDNTEAFF TGCGCCAGCAGAGCAGGGCGAGATAACACTGAAGCTTTCTTT
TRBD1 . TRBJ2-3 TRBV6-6 CASSYRTGRTDTQYF TGTGCCAGCAGTTATAGGACAGGGAGGACAGATACGCAGTATTTT
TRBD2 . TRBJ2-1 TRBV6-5 CASSYSGGTHNEQFF TGTGCCAGCAGTTACTCGGGAGGGACCCACAATGAGCAGTTCTTC
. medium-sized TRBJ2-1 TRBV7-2 CASSLIGVPYEQFF TGTGCCAGCAGCTTGATAGGGGTACCGTACGAGCAGTTCTTC
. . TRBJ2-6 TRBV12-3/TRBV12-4 CASSIGFSGANVLTF TGTGCCAGCAGTATCGGTTTCTCTGGGGCCAACGTCCTGACTTTC
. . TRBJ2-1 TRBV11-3 CASRPTGSKYEQFF TGTGCCAGCCGACCAACAGGGTCGAAGTACGAGCAGTTCTTC
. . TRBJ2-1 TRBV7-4 CASRGGSQGTDYEQFF TGTGCCAGCAGGGGAGGTTCGCAGGGTACCGACTACGAGCAGTTCTTC
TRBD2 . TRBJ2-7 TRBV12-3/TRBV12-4 CASSRTSADYEQYF TGTGCCAGCAGTCGGACTAGCGCGGACTACGAGCAGTACTTC
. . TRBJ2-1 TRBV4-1 CASSQERLAGNYEQFF TGCGCCAGCAGCCAAGAGAGGCTAGCCGGGAACTACGAGCAGTTCTTC
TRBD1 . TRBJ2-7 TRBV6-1 CASSRGSENEQYF TGTGCCAGCAGCAGGGGGTCTGAAAACGAGCAGTACTTC
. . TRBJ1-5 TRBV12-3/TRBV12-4 CASSLFSNQPQHF TGTGCCAGCAGTTTATTTAGCAATCAGCCCCAGCATTTT